Presented here are 31 T cell receptor beta chains from one specimen sequenced in a study of blood T cell repertoires in COVID-19 (TCRdb year 2020). Libraries were constructed by the immunoSEQ multiplex PCR assay. Not all clones reach the TCRdb copy of this immuneACCESS table, which keeps in-frame sequences only. Checked studies attribute under half of the gap to unresolved V genes and leave the rest unexplained. The sample records over 200,000 clones, roughly 89% of which are singletons. The ten most abundant clones make up 6.8% of the sample. Material: PBMCs or T cells enriched from blood (not recorded which). All receptors derive from a middle-aged woman who had recovered from COVID-19.

The chain joins TRBV10-1 to TRBJ2-3; D might be TRBD2 (6 bases). V was trimmed by 8 bases and J by 4 bases, leaving 16 bases between them. The CDR3 loop spans 14 amino acids. Germline CDR1 and CDR2: WNHNN and SYGVQD (reference sequence). Here the CDR3 reads CASASGGSPDTQYF. As DNA, the CDR3 is TGCGCCAGCGCCTCCGGGGGTAGTCCAGATACGCAGTATTTT.

This chain joins TRBV28 and TRBJ1-1, with D tentatively TRBD1 (6 bases). Germline loops: CDR1 MDHEN, CDR2 SYDVKM. Trimming removed 2 bases at V and 4 bases at J, with 14 bases between. CDR3 length: 15 residues. The DNA of the CDR3 is TGTGCCAGCAGTTTAACAGGGCCTAAGGTCACTGAAGCTTTCTTT. It yields the protein CASSLTGPKVTEAFF.

This clone was recorded a few times. This rearrangement joins TRBV3-1 (or the pseudogene TRBV3-2) to TRBJ1-2; D remains ambiguous. The CDR3 extends over 13 amino acids. V dropped 3 bases and J dropped 2 bases, with 7 bases sitting between them. The germline V gene encodes CDR1 LGHDT and CDR2 YNNKEL (reference sequence). CDR3 sequence: CASSQRGNYGYTF. In DNA, the CDR3 is TGTGCCAGCAGCCAGCGAGGGAACTATGGCTACACCTTC.

The chain carries TRBV11-3 and TRBJ2-3; no clear D gene. Germline CDR1 reads SGHNT; CDR2 reads YENEEA. Trimming took 5 bases from V and 0 from J, leaving 9 bases between them. This CDR3 comprises 14 residues. The DNA of the CDR3 is TGTGCCAGCAGCCCTCGGTTTAGCACAGATACGCAGTATTTT. It is translated as CASSPRFSTDTQYF.

The chain has TRBV5-1 and TRBJ2-2; D is perhaps TRBD2 (6 bases). The CDR3 extends over 16 amino acids. Trimming cost V 4 bases and J 3 bases, with 16 bases left between them. The germline gives CDR1 SGHRS, CDR2 YFSETQ. Written as DNA, the CDR3 is TGCGCCAGCAGCCAATCCTATCCGGGGGACACCGGGGAGCTGTTTTTT. Amino acids: CASSQSYPGDTGELFF.

CDR3 bases: TGTGCCAGCAGCCCCCACCGCGATGAGCAGTTCTTC. This sequence encodes CASSPHRDEQFF. V usage is TRBV7-6 and J usage is TRBJ2-1; D call uncertain. The CDR3 spans 12 residues. V was clipped by 5 bases and J by 8 bases, with 10 bases between them. The germline gives CDR1 SGHVS, CDR2 FNYEAQ.

The chain uses TRBV3-1 (or the pseudogene TRBV3-2) and TRBJ2-1; D unresolved. V shed 4 bases and J shed 2 bases, with 12 bases lying between them. Germline lookup yields CDR1 LGHDT and CDR2 YNNKEL (reference sequence). The CDR3 is 15 residues long. As DNA, the CDR3 is TGTGCCAGCAGCCTTGGCGGCCCCCCCTACAATGAGCAGTTCTTC. This codes for CASSLGGPPYNEQFF.

V and J are TRBV5-1 and TRBJ1-1; D is undetermined. This CDR3 has 13 residues. Germline-derived CDR1 and CDR2 are SGHRS and YFSETQ. V was trimmed by 1 base and J by 3 bases, leaving 7 bases between them. CDR3 DNA sequence: TGCGCCAGCAGCTTGTCGGAGGACACTGAAGCTTTCTTT. This encodes CASSLSEDTEAFF.

This chain joins TRBV10-3 and TRBJ2-6; a possible D gene is TRBD2 (7 bases). Germline V gene sequence: CDR1 ENHRY, CDR2 SYGVKD. Trimming took off 3 bases at V and 1 base at J, with 22 bases between the two ends. The CDR3 has 20 amino acids. DNA of the CDR3: TGTGCCATCAGTGACCAGGGGTGGCGGGGGATGGTTTCTGGGGCCAACGTCCTGACTTTC. It encodes CAISDQGWRGMVSGANVLTF.

The chain joins TRBV9 to TRBJ2-2; 9 bases map to TRBD1. Germline V gene sequence: CDR1 SGDLS, CDR2 YYNGEE. V lost 3 bases, J lost 5 bases, and 5 bases stayed unmatched. The CDR3 loop spans 15 amino acids. In nucleotides, the CDR3 is TGTGCCAGCAGCGCCGGGACAGGGATTACCGGGGAGCTGTTTTTT. This encodes CASSAGTGITGELFF.

This sequence joins TRBV7-2 and TRBJ1-2; D is perhaps TRBD1 (5 bases). V was pared by 3 bases and J by 6 bases, with 14 bases between. Per the germline V gene, CDR1 is SGHTA and CDR2 is FQGNSA. CDR3 length: 14 amino acids. The CDR3 region is CASSFFTRDNGYTF. CDR3 sequence (DNA): TGTGCCAGCAGCTTTTTCACCAGGGATAATGGCTACACCTTC.

V and J are TRBV3-1 (or the pseudogene TRBV3-2) and TRBJ1-2; 8 positions agree with TRBD1. J gave up 0 bases and V 3 bases, and 9 bases lay outside the gene matches. The CDR3 is 17 amino acids. Germline lookup yields CDR1 LGHDT and CDR2 YNNKEL (reference sequence). CDR3 amino acids: CASSQRTGKGPNYGYTF. In DNA form, the CDR3 reads TGTGCCAGCAGCCAGAGGACAGGGAAAGGGCCTAACTATGGCTACACCTTC.

The genes are TRBV29-1 and TRBJ2-1, with D perhaps TRBD2 (6 bases). CDR3 length equals 11 residues. Trimming left V 7 bases short and J 6 bases short, with 10 bases between. The germline V gene has CDR1 SQVTM and CDR2 ANQGSEA. As DNA, the CDR3 is TGCAGCGAAATAGCGGTCAATGAGCAGTTCTTC. Its protein is CSEIAVNEQFF.

The V and J genes are TRBV9 and TRBJ2-7; 10 nucleotides agree with TRBD2. The V segment lost 3 bases and the J segment 3 bases; nucleotides outside the gene matches: 9. Germline V gives CDR1 SGDLS, CDR2 YYNGEE. The CDR3 has 16 amino acids. The CDR3 loop reads CASSASGKRGGYEQYF. Here the CDR3 DNA reads TGTGCCAGCAGCGCCTCCGGGAAGCGGGGGGGCTACGAGCAGTACTTC.

The genes are TRBV7-9 and TRBJ1-1; maybe TRBD1 (6 bases). CDR1 is SEHNR and CDR2 is FQNEAQ in the germline V gene (reference sequence). V lost 3 bases and J lost 8, with 10 bases in between. The CDR3 covers 12 residues. CDR3 sequence: CASSFSGQEAFF. CDR3 bases: TGTGCCAGCAGCTTCTCCGGACAGGAAGCTTTCTTT. Together with reference TRBV7-9 and TRBJ1-1, the CDR3 gives the full variable domain: DTGVSQNPRHKITKRGQNVTFRCDPISEHNRLYWYRQTLGQGPEFLTYFQNEAQLEKSRLLSDRFSAERPKGSFSTLEIQRTEQGDSAMYLCASSFSGQEAFFGQGTRLTVV.

The J gene is TRBJ2-3, the V gene TRBV28, with D unclear. The V and J ends lost 8 bases and 1 base respectively, with 7 bases between them. Germline CDR1 is MDHEN and CDR2 is SYDVKM. The CDR3 sequence is 12 residues long. The CDR3 DNA follows: TGTGCCAGCTCTCCCCGCACAGATACGCAGTATTTT. It specifies CASSPRTDTQYF.

The rearrangement uses TRBV6-5 and TRBJ2-1, with a tentative D call TRBD1 (7 bases). The CDR3 consists of 14 residues. Trimming left V 6 bases short and J 9 bases short, with 18 bases between. Germline V lookup: CDR1 MNHEY, CDR2 SVGAGI. The CDR3 DNA sequence: TGTGCCAGCAGGGAGGGGGCTAGCTTCGGTGAGCAGTTCTTC. This codes for CASREGASFGEQFF.

J is TRBJ2-4 and V is TRBV28; 8 bases are a match to TRBD1. This CDR3 is built from 17 residues. V dropped 4 bases and J dropped 9; count of bases not matched to a gene: 17. Germline V gene data show CDR1 as MDHEN and CDR2 as SYDVKM. The CDR3 bases are TGTGCCAGCAGTTCCCCGGGACAGGAGTTCGTGTTTGGCATTCAGTACTTC. This codes for CASSSPGQEFVFGIQYF.

This chain joins TRBV19 and TRBJ1-1; D unresolved. V was clipped by 0 bases and J by 3 bases, with 5 bases between them. The length of the CDR3 is 13 residues. The V gene's germline CDR1 is LNHDA and CDR2 SQIVND (reference sequence). The CDR3 region is CASSIDVYTEAFF. As DNA, the CDR3 is TGTGCCAGTAGTATAGACGTTTACACTGAAGCTTTCTTT.

J is TRBJ2-3 and V is TRBV15, with 8 nucleotides matching TRBD1. With 1 base clipped from V and 3 bases from J, the junction kept 3 bases outside the gene matches. The CDR3 length is 15 residues. The germline gives CDR1 LNHNV, CDR2 YYDKDF (reference sequence). In DNA, the CDR3 is TGTGCCACCAGCAGAGTAACAGGGGGGACAGATACGCAGTATTTT. This translates into CATSRVTGGTDTQYF.

This chain links TRBV19 with TRBJ2-5, with 14 bases fitting TRBD2. The ends lost 5 bases at V and 5 bases at J; junction bases unmatched: 4. The CDR3 has 15 amino acids. Germline loops: CDR1 LNHDA, CDR2 SQIVND (reference sequence). This CDR3 reads CASSPGLAGVETQYF. The CDR3 bases are TGTGCCAGTAGTCCGGGACTAGCGGGAGTGGAGACCCAGTACTTC.

Regarding this clone: The same CDR3 can be traced to other DNA sequences in this sample. This rearrangement joins TRBV28 to TRBJ1-2; TRBD1 matches 9 bases. This CDR3 has 14 residues. The V segment lost 2 bases and the J segment 8 bases; nucleotides outside the gene matches: 6. Germline values: CDR1 MDHEN, CDR2 SYDVKM. The CDR3 DNA follows: TGTGCCAGCAGTTTAGCGACAGGGGGGCGGGGCTACACCTTC. As protein: CASSLATGGRGYTF.

The chain has TRBV12-3 or TRBV12-4 and TRBJ2-7, with D perhaps matching TRBD2 (6 bases). The V gene lost 6 bases and the J gene lost 3 bases, with 12 bases spanning the gap. The CDR3 runs 13 residues. This chain's CDR3 is CASRWTGVYEQYF. In DNA form, the CDR3 reads TGTGCCAGCAGGTGGACGGGAGTCTACGAGCAGTACTTC.

The chain joins TRBV5-1 to TRBJ2-1, with D maybe TRBD1 (6 bases). Between the trimmed V and J ends, which lost 4 bases and 3 bases, there was a span of 14 bases. This CDR3 has 15 amino acids. Looked up from germline, CDR1 is SGHRS and CDR2 is YFSETQ. CDR3 in amino acids: CASSPSVGGYNEQFF. The CDR3 DNA reads TGCGCCAGCAGCCCCTCGGTAGGGGGCTACAATGAGCAGTTCTTC.

The V and J genes are TRBV7-8 and TRBJ2-1, with 13 positions matching TRBD2. Trimming removed 5 bases from V and 8 bases from J; junction bases left unmatched: 9. The CDR3 covers 16 residues. Germline V gene lookup returns CDR1 SGHVS and CDR2 FQNEAQ. The CDR3 is CASSLRTSGSKDEQFF. Here the CDR3 DNA reads TGTGCCAGCAGCCTAAGGACTAGCGGGAGCAAGGATGAGCAGTTCTTC.

The chain links TRBV11-3 to TRBJ2-1; TRBD2 aligns across 7 bases. Germline lookup yields CDR1 SGHNT and CDR2 YENEEA. V gave up 2 bases and J gave up 3 bases; unmatched junction bases: 16. The CDR3 loop spans 19 amino acids. The DNA for the CDR3 is TGTGCCAGCAGCTTAAGGCCAGGAAGACTAGCTCCTCTCTACAATGAGCAGTTCTTC. Its translation is CASSLRPGRLAPLYNEQFF.

The CDR3 DNA is TGTGCCAGCAGCTTCTCAATAGCGGGAGGGACCAATGAGCAGTTCTTC. Encoded protein: CASSFSIAGGTNEQFF. The chain links TRBV7-2 to TRBJ2-1; TRBD2 matches 11 bases. The germline gives CDR1 SGHTA, CDR2 FQGNSA. The CDR3 has 16 amino acids. The V and J ends lost 3 bases and 6 bases, in that order; junction bases with no gene match: 7.

The chain employs TRBV10-3 and TRBJ2-7; a weak D match, TRBD2 (6 bases). CDR3 size: 15 residues. Germline values: CDR1 ENHRY, CDR2 SYGVKD. The V gene lost 6 bases and the J gene lost 6 bases, with 21 bases spanning the gap. CDR3 bases: TGTGCCATCAGGCCTTCTGACGGGGGTGCGTCCGAGCAGTACTTC. Its protein product is CAIRPSDGGASEQYF.

The chain links TRBV6-5 to TRBJ2-2; D ambiguous. The germline V gene encodes CDR1 MNHEY and CDR2 SVGAGI. V was cut by 4 bases and J by 4 bases, with 10 bases left in between. This CDR3 contains 14 residues. The CDR3 reads CASSFSSSTGELFF. For the CDR3, the DNA is TGTGCCAGCAGTTTTTCGTCTAGCACCGGGGAGCTGTTTTTT.

This chain joins TRBV5-6 and TRBJ1-1; D might be TRBD1 (6 bases). This CDR3 comprises 15 residues. Trimming took 4 bases from V and 1 from J, leaving 14 bases between them. Per germline, CDR1 SGHDT and CDR2 YYEEEE. The CDR3 DNA is TGTGCCAGCAGCCCCCTGGGGACACGGAACACTGAAGCTTTCTTT. This translates into CASSPLGTRNTEAFF.

The chain employs TRBV2 and TRBJ1-1; TRBD1 matches at 7 bases. From germline, CDR1 is SNHLY and CDR2 FYNNEI. V shed 7 bases, J shed 6 bases, and the junction held 8 bases outside the gene matches. The CDR3 is 13 amino acids. CDR3 loop: CASKGDSEAEAFF. Here the CDR3 DNA reads TGTGCCAGCAAAGGGGACAGTGAAGCTGAAGCTTTCTTT.